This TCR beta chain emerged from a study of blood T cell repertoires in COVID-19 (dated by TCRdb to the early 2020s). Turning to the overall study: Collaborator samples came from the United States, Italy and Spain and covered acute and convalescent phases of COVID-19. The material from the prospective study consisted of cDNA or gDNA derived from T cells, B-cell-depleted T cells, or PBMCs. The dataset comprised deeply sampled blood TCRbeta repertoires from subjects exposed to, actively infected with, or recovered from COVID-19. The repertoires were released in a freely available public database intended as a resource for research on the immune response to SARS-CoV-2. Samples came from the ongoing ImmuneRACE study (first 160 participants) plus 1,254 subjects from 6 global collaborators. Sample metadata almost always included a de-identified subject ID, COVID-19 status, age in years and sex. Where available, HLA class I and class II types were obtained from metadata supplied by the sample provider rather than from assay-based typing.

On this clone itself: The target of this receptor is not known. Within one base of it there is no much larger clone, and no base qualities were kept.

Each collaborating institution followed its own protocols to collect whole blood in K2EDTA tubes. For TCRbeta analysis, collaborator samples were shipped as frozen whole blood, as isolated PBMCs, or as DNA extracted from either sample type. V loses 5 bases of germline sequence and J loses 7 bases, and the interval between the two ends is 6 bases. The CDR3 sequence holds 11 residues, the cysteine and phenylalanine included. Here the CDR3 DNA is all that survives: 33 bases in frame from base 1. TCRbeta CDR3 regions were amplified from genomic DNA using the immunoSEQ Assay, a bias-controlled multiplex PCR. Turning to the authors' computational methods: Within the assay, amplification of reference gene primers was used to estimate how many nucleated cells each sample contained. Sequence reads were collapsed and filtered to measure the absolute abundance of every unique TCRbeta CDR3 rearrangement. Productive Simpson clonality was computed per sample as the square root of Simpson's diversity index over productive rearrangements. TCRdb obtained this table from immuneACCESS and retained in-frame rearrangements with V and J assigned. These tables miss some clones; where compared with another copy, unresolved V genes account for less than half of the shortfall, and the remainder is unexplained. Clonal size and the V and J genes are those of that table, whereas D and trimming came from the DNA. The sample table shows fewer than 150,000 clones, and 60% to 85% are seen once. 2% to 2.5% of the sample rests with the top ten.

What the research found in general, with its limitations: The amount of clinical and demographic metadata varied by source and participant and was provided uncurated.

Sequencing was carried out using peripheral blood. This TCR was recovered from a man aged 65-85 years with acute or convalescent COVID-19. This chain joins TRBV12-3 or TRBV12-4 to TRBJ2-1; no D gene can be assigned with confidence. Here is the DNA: TGTGCCAGCAGTGTTATGAATGAGCAGTTCTTC. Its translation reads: CASSVMNEQFF.